This is a list of T cell receptor beta chains from one sample in a study of T-cell memory formation after mild COVID-19. TCRdb re-called the 5' RACE reads with MiXCR, one entry per CDR3 protein. The sample shows 250,000 to 350,000 distinct CDR3 sequences, about a sixth of them seen only once. Sequenced sample: PBMCs or a T cell subset sorted from them (not recorded which). The receptor set was obtained from a man younger than 30 who had mild COVID-19 (a few samples of this study predate the infection). Cell type and time point are not known. The CDR3 runs from the conserved cysteine through the conserved F or W. D genes are given only for firm matches. The size entry is marked missing in some rows and otherwise reads once, few, many or a size class.

v_gene	abundance	d_gene	j_gene	CDR3aa	CDR3nt
TRBV12-3/TRBV12-4	NA	NA	TRBJ1-2	CASSSSGRALYGYTF	TGTGCCAGCAGTTCCTCGGGCAGGGCCCTCTATGGCTACACCTTC
TRBV6-1	few	NA	TRBJ2-7	CASSEAWTAYEQYF	TGTGCCAGCAGTGAAGCGTGGACAGCTTACGAGCAGTACTTC
TRBV7-9	many	NA	TRBJ1-4	CASSPSYFTGIANEKLFF	TGTGCCAGCAGCCCGAGCTATTTTACAGGGATCGCTAATGAAAAACTGTTTTTT
TRBV6-5	NA	TRBD1	TRBJ2-7	CASSYTRQGSYEQYF	TGTGCCAGCAGTTACACCAGACAGGGTTCATACGAGCAGTACTTC
TRBV6-6	few	TRBD2	TRBJ2-3	CASSYPSGGARDTQYF	TGTGCCAGCAGTTACCCTAGCGGGGGGGCCCGAGATACGCAGTATTTT
TRBV20-1	few	NA	TRBJ1-2	CSARDRGGYGYTF	TGCAGTGCTAGAGATAGGGGGGGCTATGGCTACACCTTC
TRBV24-1	NA	TRBD1	TRBJ1-1	CATSDQGGGSTEAFF	TGTGCCACCAGTGACCAAGGGGGCGGGAGCACTGAAGCTTTCTTT
TRBV5-1	many	TRBD1	TRBJ2-1	CASSLDGLGGDEQFF	TGCGCCAGCAGCTTGGACGGGCTAGGGGGCGATGAGCAGTTCTTC
TRBV27	many	TRBD1	TRBJ2-4	CASSLDATGAAKNIQYF	TGTGCCAGCAGTTTAGATGCCACAGGGGCGGCCAAAAACATTCAGTACTTC
TRBV20-1	few	NA	TRBJ1-5	CSARGQGNQPQHF	TGCAGTGCTAGGGGCCAGGGCAATCAGCCCCAGCATTTT
TRBV7-2	many	NA	TRBJ2-6	CASSPLPSGANVLTF	TGTGCCAGCAGCCCCCTCCCCTCTGGGGCCAACGTCCTGACTTTC
TRBV4-3	few	TRBD1	TRBJ1-2	CASSERTGGSGYTF	TGCGCCAGCAGCGAAAGGACAGGAGGCAGCGGCTACACCTTC
TRBV4-2	NA	TRBD1	TRBJ2-7	CASSHRDRDYEQYF	TGTGCCAGCAGCCACCGGGACAGAGACTACGAGCAGTACTTC
TRBV4-3	few	NA	TRBJ2-5	CASSQDRPGFYQETQYF	TGCGCCAGCAGCCAAGATCGTCCCGGGTTTTACCAAGAGACCCAGTACTTC
TRBV7-9	few	NA	TRBJ1-2	CASSSDHYGYTF	TGTGCCAGCAGCTCCGACCACTATGGCTACACCTTC
TRBV7-3	NA	TRBD2	TRBJ2-2	CASSPAGGLGTGELFF	TGTGCCAGCAGCCCAGCGGGGGGGCTCGGCACCGGGGAGCTGTTTTTT
TRBV28	NA	NA	TRBJ1-5	CASSFSQPQHF	TGTGCCAGCAGTTTCTCTCAGCCCCAGCATTTT
TRBV20-1	NA	NA	TRBJ1-2	CSARNPLTGYTF	TGCAGTGCTAGAAACCCCCTGACCGGCTACACCTTC
TRBV7-9	few	TRBD1	TRBJ1-2	CASSLRQGSHGYTF	TGTGCCAGCAGCTTACGACAGGGGAGCCATGGCTACACCTTC
TRBV7-2	NA	NA	TRBJ2-5	CASSLERAQPGETQYF	TGTGCCAGCAGCTTAGAACGGGCCCAACCGGGTGAGACCCAGTACTTC
TRBV20-1	few	TRBD2	TRBJ2-3	CSARLSGGRGTQYF	TGCAGTGCTAGGCTCAGCGGGGGGCGGGGTACGCAGTATTTT
TRBV6-5	few	TRBD1	TRBJ1-2	CASSPLGQGPSNYGYTF	TGTGCCAGCAGCCCCCTGGGACAGGGACCTTCTAACTATGGCTACACCTTC
TRBV7-2	few	TRBD1	TRBJ1-5	CASSTQGQGVQHF	TGTGCCAGCAGCACACAGGGGCAGGGCGTCCAGCATTTT
TRBV5-1	many	TRBD2	TRBJ2-3	CASSLELSGLADSTDTQYF	TGCGCCAGCAGCTTGGAGCTTTCGGGACTAGCGGATAGCACAGATACGCAGTATTTT
TRBV29-1	few	TRBD2	TRBJ2-5	CSSSLVAGGEETQYF	TGCAGCTCATCATTGGTAGCGGGGGGAGAAGAGACCCAGTACTTC
TRBV4-1	once	NA	TRBJ1-1	CASSLTGIMNTEAFF	TGCGCCAGCAGCCTTACAGGGATTATGAACACTGAAGCTTTCTTT
TRBV7-2	NA	TRBD2	TRBJ2-1	CASSLVASGGGSPQFF	TGTGCCAGCAGCTTAGTAGCGAGCGGGGGGGGCTCACCCCAGTTCTTC
TRBV30	NA	NA	TRBJ1-6	CAWSSYNSPLHF	TGTGCCTGGAGCTCCTATAATTCACCCCTCCACTTT
TRBV7-9	NA	NA	TRBJ1-1	CASSLEGGNEAFF	TGTGCCAGCAGCTTAGAAGGGGGTAATGAAGCTTTCTTT
TRBV5-1	many	NA	TRBJ2-3	CASSLASGGDTQYF	TGCGCCAGCAGCTTGGCCAGTGGCGGGGATACGCAGTATTTT
TRBV20-1	NA	NA	TRBJ2-7	CSARSDGGSYEQYF	TGCAGTGCTAGATCTGACGGGGGCTCCTACGAGCAGTACTTC
TRBV7-2	few	TRBD2	TRBJ2-1	CASSFSTSGGPYNEQFF	TGTGCCAGCAGCTTCTCGACTAGCGGGGGGCCCTACAATGAGCAGTTCTTC
TRBV7-9	few	NA	TRBJ1-1	CASGIAFEAFF	TGTGCCAGCGGAATCGCATTCGAAGCTTTCTTT
TRBV7-2	few	NA	TRBJ1-5	CASSLWIGNQPQHF	TGTGCCAGCAGCTTATGGATAGGGAATCAGCCCCAGCATTTT
TRBV5-1	few	NA	TRBJ2-7	CASSPGLNEQYF	TGCGCCAGCAGTCCAGGGCTAAACGAGCAGTACTTC